A single sample is the source of the 20 T cell receptor beta chains below, sequenced in a study of blood T cells in healthy people across ages. For the second PCR, which ran for roughly 6 to 12 cycles, a sample-barcoded 5' primer and a J-beta primer mix were used. TCRdb reprocessed the 5' RACE reads via MiXCR and lists one record per CDR3 protein. Of about 1,600,000 distinct CDR3 sequences listed, about 40% were seen once; the top ten hold approximately 7.9%. The sample taken for sequencing was blood. The receptors were gathered from a woman aged 18-30 years in good health.

The CDR3 sequence: CASSLSPSANTGELFF. The CDR3 nucleotides are TGTGCCAGCAGCTTGAGTCCTAGCGCCAACACCGGGGAGCTGTTTTTT. The V and J genes are TRBV5-6 and TRBJ2-2; D is perhaps TRBD2 (6 bases). Germline V gives CDR1 SGHDT, CDR2 YYEEEE. The CDR3 extends over 16 amino acids. Trimming removed 1 base at V and 2 bases at J, with 12 bases between.

This clonotype has more than one count but fewer than ten. The DNA of the CDR3 is TGTGCCAGTCGGACAGACTACGAGCAGTACTTC. It translates to CASRTDYEQYF. The chain employs TRBV6-1 and TRBJ2-7; tentatively, D is TRBD1 (6 bases). V lost 9 bases and J lost 3, with 9 bases in between. The CDR3 runs 11 residues. Germline loops: CDR1 MNHNS, CDR2 SASEGT.

The chain links TRBV5-1 to TRBJ2-7; 9 bases align to TRBD1. J was trimmed by 7 bases and V by 3 bases; bases with no gene match: 14. CDR1 SGHRS and CDR2 YFSETQ come from the germline V gene. This CDR3 contains 16 residues. The CDR3 nucleotides are TGCGCCAGCAGCTGGACCCTGGACAGGGGTACTCGAGAGCAGTACTTC. This translates into CASSWTLDRGTREQYF.

This clonotype occurred a few times. The CDR3 DNA reads as TGTGCCATCAGTGGAGGCGGGAGGGCCAAAAACTCCTACAATGAGCAGTTCTTC. Amino acids: CAISGGGRAKNSYNEQFF. The chain couples TRBV10-3 to TRBJ2-1; 9 positions agree with TRBD2. After removal of 4 bases from V and 0 bases from J, the junction contained 10 bases not matched to a gene. This CDR3 comprises 18 residues. Germline values: CDR1 ENHRY, CDR2 SYGVKD.

The rearrangement uses TRBV9 and TRBJ2-5; 12 nucleotides match TRBD2. The CDR3 consists of 15 residues. V lost 3 bases, J lost 7 bases, and 7 bases stayed unmatched. CDR1 and CDR2 (germline): SGDLS, YYNGEE. CDR3: CASSGGLAGLRTQYF. The DNA of the CDR3 is TGTGCCAGCAGCGGCGGACTAGCGGGGCTCCGGACCCAGTACTTC.

This clonotype occurred a few times. V usage is TRBV2 and J usage is TRBJ1-1; D ambiguous. The CDR3 length is 13 residues. The ends were cut back, 5 bases at V and 8 bases at J, with 15 bases in the middle. Per germline, CDR1 SNHLY and CDR2 FYNNEI. This CDR3 is CASSKERDAEAFF. For the CDR3, the DNA is TGTGCCAGCAGTAAAGAAAGAGATGCGGAAGCTTTCTTT.

V is TRBV28 and J is TRBJ1-2, with unresolved D. Looked up from germline, CDR1 is MDHEN and CDR2 is SYDVKM. V was clipped by 5 bases and J by 1 base, with 14 bases between them. This CDR3 comprises 15 residues. The CDR3 sequence: CASSPLEGLNYGYTF. CDR3 nucleotides: TGTGCCAGCAGTCCACTTGAGGGCCTTAACTATGGCTACACCTTC.

The chain carries TRBV3-1 and TRBJ1-5; 7 bases align to TRBD1. There are 15 residues in the CDR3. Germline CDR1 LGHDT, CDR2 YNNKEL (reference sequence). Germline trimming cut 3 bases from V and 1 base from J; bases unmatched to any gene: 3. The CDR3 region has the DNA TGTGCCAGCAGCCAGGCGACAGGGAGCAATCAGCCCCAGCATTTT. This translates into CASSQATGSNQPQHF. Drawing the rest from reference TRBV3-1 and TRBJ1-5, the complete variable domain is DTAVSQTPKYLVTQMGNDKSIKCEQNLGHDTMYWYKQDSKKFLKIMFSYNNKELIINETVPNRFSPKSPDKAHLNLHINSLELGDSAVYFCASSQATGSNQPQHFGDGTRLSIL.

With respect to this clonotype: This may come from a read error, since a much larger clone is one base off. The rearrangement links TRBV7-2 to TRBJ2-1; D is possibly TRBD2 (6 bases). Germline CDR1 reads SGHTA; CDR2 reads FQGNSA. Deletions cut 5 bases from V and 10 bases from J, with 18 bases between. The CDR3 contains 14 residues. CDR3 bases: TGTGCCAGCAGCAGCCCCGGGACTCTCTACGAGCAGTTCTTC. This codes for CASSSPGTLYEQFF.

The chain combines TRBV12-3 or TRBV12-4 with TRBJ2-1, with D possibly matching TRBD1 (5 bases). Trimming pared 6 bases from V and 5 bases from J, leaving 17 bases between. The length of the CDR3 is 15 residues. The CDR3, as DNA: TGTGCCAGCAGCCCTGTAAAGGGGCAAAACAATGAGCAGTTCTTC. It translates to CASSPVKGQNNEQFF.

A few counts support this clonotype. This rearrangement joins TRBV5-1 to TRBJ2-4; no clear D gene. CDR3 length: 14 residues. Looked up from germline, CDR1 is SGHRS and CDR2 is YFSETQ. V dropped 0 bases and J dropped 3 bases, with 7 bases sitting between them. The CDR3 coding sequence is TGCGCCAGCAGCTTGGATTCTAGCAAAAACATTCAGTACTTC. This gives the protein CASSLDSSKNIQYF.

This clonotype was recorded at least ten times. The chain employs TRBV4-2 and TRBJ2-7; 7 positions agree with TRBD2. The CDR3 loop spans 14 amino acids. After removal of 4 bases from V and 2 bases from J, the junction contained 5 bases not matched to a gene. CDR1 and CDR2 from the germline V gene are LGHNA and YNFKEQ. CDR3 protein: CASSPSGNAYEQYF. As DNA, the CDR3 is TGTGCCAGCAGCCCGAGCGGGAATGCCTACGAGCAGTACTTC.

Concerning this clonotype itself: One junction end disagrees with the germline gene, perhaps due to a read error. This chain uses TRBV5-1 with TRBJ1-2; TRBD1 might be the D (5 bases). The CDR3 covers 12 residues. CDR1 SGHRS and CDR2 YFSETQ come from the germline V gene. This CDR3 is CASRPDSYGHTF. The CDR3 region has the DNA TGCGCCAGCAGACCCGACAGCTATGGCCACACCTTC.

A remark on this clonotype: A much larger clone lies a single base off, so this may be a read error. This chain connects TRBV4-2 to TRBJ2-3, with a tentative D call TRBD1 (6 bases). This CDR3 is 14 amino acids long. The ends were cut back, 1 base at V and 5 bases at J, with 10 bases in the middle. Germline lookup yields CDR1 LGHNA and CDR2 YNFKEQ. The CDR3 DNA follows: TGTGCCAGCAGCCAAGGCAGGGGCATAGATACGCAGTATTTT. Translated, it gives CASSQGRGIDTQYF.

J is TRBJ2-5 and V is TRBV13; TRBD1 or TRBD2 may be the D gene (5 bases each). Trimming cost V 2 bases and J 2 bases, with 12 bases left between them. The CDR3 runs 15 residues. Germline V gives CDR1 PRHDT, CDR2 FYEKMQ (reference sequence). The CDR3 sequence: CASSLPGLGQETQYF. CDR3 sequence (DNA): TGTGCCAGCAGCTTACCGGGGCTGGGGCAAGAGACCCAGTACTTC.

This clonotype was detected a few times. The genes are TRBV6-1 and TRBJ2-3; 9 nucleotides line up with TRBD2. The germline V gene encodes CDR1 MNHNS and CDR2 SASEGT. There are 13 residues in the CDR3. V shed 10 bases and J 3 bases; nucleotides not matched to a gene: 5. The CDR3, as DNA: TGTGCCACTAGCGGGGCGATAACAGATACGCAGTATTTT. Protein sequence: CATSGAITDTQYF.

The chain is built from TRBV28 and TRBJ2-5, with D possibly TRBD1 on 6 matching bases. V was clipped by 0 bases and J by 2 bases, with 13 bases between them. CDR1 and CDR2 from the germline V gene are MDHEN and SYDVKM. The CDR3 sequence is 16 residues long. The CDR3 DNA reads TGTGCCAGCAGTTTATGGGTGACAGGCGGACAAGAGACCCAGTACTTC. Its protein product is CASSLWVTGGQETQYF. Variable domain in full (rest from reference TRBV28 and TRBJ2-5): DVKVTQSSRYLVKRTGEKVFLECVQDMDHENMFWYRQDPGLGLRLIYFSYDVKMKEKGDIPEGYSVSREKKERFSLILESASTNQTSMYLCASSLWVTGGQETQYFGPGTRLLVL.

Many counts were recorded for this clonotype. This chain links TRBV5-1 with TRBJ2-3, with 10 bases identical to TRBD1. CDR1 and CDR2 (germline): SGHRS, YFSETQ. With 4 bases clipped from V and 2 bases from J, the junction kept 7 bases outside the gene matches. The CDR3 covers 16 residues. The DNA of the CDR3 is TGCGCCAGCAGCCCAGGGACAGGGGCCTTCACAGATACGCAGTATTTT. Translated, it gives CASSPGTGAFTDTQYF.

In its sample, this clonotype was seen a few times. This sequence joins TRBV28 and TRBJ2-3; D is uncertain. The V and J ends lost 11 bases and 3 bases respectively, with 21 bases between them. Germline-derived CDR1 and CDR2 are MDHEN and SYDVKM. CDR3 size: 15 residues. The CDR3 loop reads CASAPIRVVTDTQYF. In DNA form, the CDR3 reads TGTGCCTCAGCACCCATCCGGGTTGTAACAGATACGCAGTATTTT.

This sequence joins TRBV20-1 and TRBJ1-1; D gene unclear. CDR1 DFQATT and CDR2 SNEGSKA come from the germline V gene (reference sequence). Trimming left V 3 bases short and J 1 base short, with 9 bases between. The CDR3 is 13 amino acids. The CDR3 is CSARMPPNTEAFF. In DNA, the CDR3 is TGCAGTGCTAGGATGCCTCCGAACACTGAAGCTTTCTTT.